This T cell receptor beta chain comes out of a study of radiotherapy plus CTLA-4 blockade in lung cancer. About the research overall: Of all patients, about 17% responded objectively and 25% to 40% showed disease control. Study results and caveats: Early blood T cell clone changes and increased post-radiation serum interferon-beta were reportedly the strongest response predictors. After radiotherapy and ipilimumab, tumor-derived clones expanded in peripheral blood.

To note about this clone: No antigen is known for it.

The CDR3 is made up of 16 amino acids. Trimming removed 3 bases at V and 3 bases at J, with 18 bases between. The germline V gene encodes CDR1 SQVTM and CDR2 ANQGSEA. Profiled with immunoSEQ multiplex PCR; TCRdb holds only in-frame clones, not every one. The data show 60,000 to 70,000 clones, with around 86% seen just once and roughly 4% held by the top ten. The source material was peripheral blood, sampled from a patient treated with radiotherapy plus ipilimumab. The chain has TRBV29-1 and TRBJ2-1; D might be TRBD2 (6 bases). The receptor was derived from a human donor with non-small cell lung cancer who had a partial response to radiotherapy plus ipilimumab. CDR3 region: CSVDVGGRWGYNEQFF. CDR3 nucleotides: TGCAGCGTTGATGTCGGAGGGAGGTGGGGCTACAATGAGCAGTTCTTC.